This TCR beta chain was retrieved from a study of cytomegalovirus exposure and HLA in healthy donors. The study, taken as a whole, reports: In an earlier analysis, about 87% or about 30%: the productive usage of most TCR beta V segments.

This clone turned up a few times. Antigen unknown. PCR primers comprised 60 Vbeta and 13 Jbeta primers. TCRdb keeps only in-frame clones here, not all; method: immunoSEQ multiplex PCR. The sample has approximately 220,000 clones; 75% to 80% are singletons. This TCR came from a male donor in good health and CMV-seronegative. The specimen was PBMCs.

CDR3 sequence: CASSFRQEVTEAFF. In DNA form, the CDR3 reads TGTGCCAGCAGCTTTCGACAGGAGGTCACTGAAGCTTTCTTT. J is TRBJ1-1 and V is TRBV11-2; D might be TRBD1 (6 bases). The CDR3 runs to 14 residues. V lost 3 bases and J 4 bases, leaving 12 bases between the germline ends. Germline CDR1 reads SGHAT; CDR2 reads FQNNGV.